This TCR beta chain originates from a study of CD8 T cells in Susac syndrome. Whole-study results and caveats: Individuals included in the TCR sequencing and HLA analysis were acknowledged by the study to be relatively few in number.

Trimming shortened V by 0 bases and J by 5 bases, and 17 bases separated the two germline ends. CDR1 and CDR2 (germline): SGDLS, YYNGEE. This CDR3 is built from 16 residues. Reverse transcription of about 0.5 to 1 ug RNA used random hexamers. TCRdb ran MiXCR on the immunoSEQ multiplex PCR reads and lists one entry per CDR3 protein. The sample records more than 85,000 distinct CDR3 sequences, around 94% being singletons. On this clonotype itself: Its antigen is currently unknown.

This TCR was sampled from a human donor with Susac syndrome. The gene calls are TRBV9 and TRBJ2-5; D possibly matches TRBD1 or TRBD2 (6 bases each). The sequencing input was CD4+ T cells from PBMCs. CDR3 DNA: TGTGCCAGCAGCGTAGCTCATACGGGGGCAGGGGAGACCCAGTACTTC. Amino acids: CASSVAHTGAGETQYF.